The sample holds a few counts of the clone carrying this T cell receptor (beta chain). In the original analysis: From reference gene primer amplification, estimates of nucleated cell counts were derived. Produced via immunoSEQ multiplex PCR; TCRdb's table is partial and in-frame only. V and J calls and clone size are copied from that table; D and trimming were computed from the DNA. The table shows roughly 200,000 clones, with 75% to 95% occurring only once. This sample was included in a study of blood T cell repertoires in COVID-19. Study-wide context: The origin of the acute and convalescent COVID-19 samples was the United States, Italy and Spain. T cells, B-cell-depleted T cells, or PBMCs provided the cDNA or gDNA that served as material.

The CDR3 has 14 residues. V trimming: 1 base; J trimming: 3 bases; junction bases outside the gene matches: 0. The germline V gene encodes CDR1 LGHNA and CDR2 YNFKEQ. This chain joins TRBV4-2 and TRBJ2-1; TRBD1 agrees at 7 bases. This clonotype was obtained from a man in his fifties with acute or convalescent COVID-19. Material: peripheral blood. The CDR3 here is CASSQGTGYNEQFF. In DNA, the CDR3 is TGTGCCAGCAGCCAAGGGACAGGCTACAATGAGCAGTTCTTC.